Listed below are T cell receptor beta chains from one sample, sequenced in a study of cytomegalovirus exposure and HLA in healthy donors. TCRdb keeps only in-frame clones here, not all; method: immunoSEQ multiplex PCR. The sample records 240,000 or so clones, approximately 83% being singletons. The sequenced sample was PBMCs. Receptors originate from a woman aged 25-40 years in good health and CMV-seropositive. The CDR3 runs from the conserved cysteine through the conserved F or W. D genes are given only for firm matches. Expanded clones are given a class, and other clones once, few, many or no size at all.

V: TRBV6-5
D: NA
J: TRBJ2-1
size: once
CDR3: CASGGRDAYNEQFF
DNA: TGTGCCAGCGGGGGCAGGGATGCCTACAATGAGCAGTTCTTC

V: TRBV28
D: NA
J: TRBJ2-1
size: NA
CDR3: CASSNRDPEQFF
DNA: TGTGCCAGCAGTAACAGGGACCCTGAGCAGTTCTTC

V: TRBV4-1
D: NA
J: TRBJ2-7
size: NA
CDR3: CASSPHGVSSYEQYF
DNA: TGCGCCAGCAGCCCTCACGGGGTTAGCTCCTACGAGCAGTACTTC

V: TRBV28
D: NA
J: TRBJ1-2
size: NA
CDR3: CASSAILWGRVYGYTF
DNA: TGTGCCAGCAGTGCTATATTATGGGGGCGCGTCTATGGCTACACCTTC

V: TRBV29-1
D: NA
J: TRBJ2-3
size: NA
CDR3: CSVELPRREDTQYF
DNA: TGCAGCGTTGAACTCCCCAGGAGGGAAGATACGCAGTATTTT

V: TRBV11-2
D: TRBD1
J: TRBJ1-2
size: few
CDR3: CASSTGVGGYTF
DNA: TGTGCCAGCAGCACAGGGGTGGGTGGCTACACCTTC

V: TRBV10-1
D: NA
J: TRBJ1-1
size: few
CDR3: CASSEQQGTEAFF
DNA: TGCGCCAGCAGTGAGCAACAGGGAACTGAAGCTTTCTTT

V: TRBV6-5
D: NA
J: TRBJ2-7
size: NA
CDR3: CASKQADSSYEQYF
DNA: TGTGCCAGCAAACAAGCTGACAGCTCCTACGAGCAGTACTTC

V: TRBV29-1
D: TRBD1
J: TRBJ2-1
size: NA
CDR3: CSVRTGSSYNEQFF
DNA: TGCAGCGTCAGGACAGGGAGCTCCTACAATGAGCAGTTCTTC

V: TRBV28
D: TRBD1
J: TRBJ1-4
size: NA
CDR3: CASSFLGQGSNEKLFF
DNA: TGTGCCAGCAGTTTCCTAGGACAGGGCTCTAATGAAAAACTGTTTTTT

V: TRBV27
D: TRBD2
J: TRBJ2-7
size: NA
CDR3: CASSLSIGEREYEQYF
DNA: TGTGCCAGCAGTTTATCGATCGGCGAGCGGGAGTACGAGCAGTACTTC

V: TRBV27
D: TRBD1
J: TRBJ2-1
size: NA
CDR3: CASSFARQGLGNEQFF
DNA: TGTGCCAGCAGTTTCGCGAGACAGGGGTTGGGGAATGAGCAGTTCTTC

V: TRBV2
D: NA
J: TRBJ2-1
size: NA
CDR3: CASSERSPEQFF
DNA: TGTGCCAGCAGTGAACGGTCTCCGGAGCAGTTCTTC

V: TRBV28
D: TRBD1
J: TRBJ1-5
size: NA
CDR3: CATTGQFNQPQHF
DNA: TGTGCCACCACGGGACAGTTCAATCAGCCCCAGCATTTT

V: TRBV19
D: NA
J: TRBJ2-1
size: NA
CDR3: CASTDFYNEQFF
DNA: TGTGCCAGTACCGACTTTTACAATGAGCAGTTCTTC

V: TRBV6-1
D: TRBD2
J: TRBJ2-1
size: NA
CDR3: CASRTGLAVPNEQFF
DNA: TGTGCCAGCAGGACGGGACTAGCGGTCCCCAATGAGCAGTTCTTC

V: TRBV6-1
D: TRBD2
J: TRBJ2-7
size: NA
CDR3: CASSEGGGRVYRDEQYF
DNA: TGTGCCAGCAGTGAAGGGGGCGGGAGGGTATATCGGGACGAGCAGTACTTC

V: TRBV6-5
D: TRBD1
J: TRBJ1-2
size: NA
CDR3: CASRTDRGYGYTF
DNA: TGTGCCAGCAGAACGGACAGGGGCTATGGCTACACCTTC

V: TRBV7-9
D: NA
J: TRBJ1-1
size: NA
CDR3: CASSYDETVGPFF
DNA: TGTGCCAGCAGCTACGACGAGACAGTTGGACCTTTCTTT

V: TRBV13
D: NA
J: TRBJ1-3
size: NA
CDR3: CASSLEGRGRNTIYF
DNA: TGTGCCAGCAGCCTAGAGGGCAGGGGAAGGAACACCATATATTTT

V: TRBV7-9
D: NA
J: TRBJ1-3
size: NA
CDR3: CASSPQQGRHTIYF
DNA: TGTGCCAGCAGCCCTCAACAGGGCCGTCACACCATATATTTT

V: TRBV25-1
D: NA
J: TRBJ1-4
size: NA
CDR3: CASSEGGSLYGKLFF
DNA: TGTGCCAGCAGTGAAGGGGGCAGCCTCTATGGAAAACTGTTTTTT

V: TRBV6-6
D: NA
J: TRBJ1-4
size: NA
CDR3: CASSYRGGNEKLFF
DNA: TGTGCCAGCAGTTACAGGGGTGGTAATGAAAAACTGTTTTTT

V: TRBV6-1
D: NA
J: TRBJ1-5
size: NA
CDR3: CASSEGPGLGSRYSNQPQHF
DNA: TGTGCCAGCAGTGAAGGCCCCGGCCTGGGGAGCAGGTATAGCAATCAGCCCCAGCATTTT

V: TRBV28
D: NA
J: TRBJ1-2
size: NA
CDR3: CASSFRSYGYTF
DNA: TGTGCCAGCAGTTTTCGTAGCTATGGCTACACCTTC

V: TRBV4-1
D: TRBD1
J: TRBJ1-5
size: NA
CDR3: CASSQVIGGIQPQHF
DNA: TGCGCCAGCAGCCAAGTTATAGGGGGCATTCAGCCCCAGCATTTT